Presented here are 22 T cell receptor beta chains from one specimen sequenced in a study of cytomegalovirus exposure and HLA in healthy donors. The PCR ran on 60 Vbeta and 13 Jbeta primers. Method: immunoSEQ multiplex PCR; TCRdb's copy keeps in-frame clones and lacks some. The data show approximately 110,000 clones, about 85% seen once. Sequenced: PBMCs. The origin of the receptors is a man aged 45-65 years in good health and CMV-seronegative.

This clone was seen only once. V is TRBV7-2 and J is TRBJ2-3; possibly TRBD1 for D (6 bases). This CDR3 region has 14 residues. The germline gives CDR1 SGHTA, CDR2 FQGNSA. V dropped 6 bases and J dropped 2 bases, with 12 bases sitting between them. The CDR3 sequence: CASRLGQTTDTQYF. CDR3 nucleotides: TGTGCCAGCAGGCTGGGACAAACCACAGATACGCAGTATTTT. The full variable domain, completed using reference TRBV7-2 and TRBJ2-3, is GAGVSQSPSNKVTEKGKDVELRCDPISGHTALYWYRQSLGQGLEFLIYFQGNSAPDKSGLPSDRFSAERTGGSVSTLTIQRTQQEDSAVYLCASRLGQTTDTQYFGPGTRLTVL.

The chain uses TRBV21-1 and TRBJ1-4; TRBD1, the table's D call, lacks a check against the DNA. TRBV21-1 is reported as a pseudogene. The CDR3 spans 19 residues. The chain's CDR3 is CASTLKVGQGGRDNEKLFF. The CDR3 nucleotides read TGTGCCAGCACCCTTAAAGTGGGACAGGGGGGTCGGGATAATGAAAAACTGTTTTTT.

V is TRBV27 and J is TRBJ2-7; D not resolved. The CDR3 consists of 14 residues. Germline CDR1 MNHEY, CDR2 SMNVEV (reference sequence). The V gene lost 5 bases and the J gene lost 0 bases, with 11 bases spanning the gap. CDR3 region: CASSPNPSSYEQYF. The DNA for the CDR3 is TGTGCCAGCAGTCCAAACCCGAGCTCCTACGAGCAGTACTTC.

J is TRBJ2-2 and V is TRBV29-1; no definite D call. CDR3 length equals 11 residues. The V and J ends lost 7 bases and 1 base respectively, with 4 bases between them. Per the germline V gene, CDR1 is SQVTM and CDR2 is ANQGSEA. This chain's CDR3 is CSGRNTGELFF. As DNA, the CDR3 is TGCAGCGGGAGGAACACCGGGGAGCTGTTTTTT.

The count of this clone is one. This chain links TRBV6-5 with TRBJ2-2; TRBD2 aligns across 10 bases. This CDR3 region has 15 residues. The germline V gene encodes CDR1 MNHEY and CDR2 SVGAGI. Trimming removed 8 bases from V and 4 bases from J; junction bases left unmatched: 7. As DNA, the CDR3 is TGTGCCAGCGGGGAGAGCGGGGGGGCCACCGGGGAGCTGTTTTTT. This sequence encodes CASGESGGATGELFF.

This sequence joins TRBV28 and TRBJ2-5; 8 positions match TRBD1. CDR1 MDHEN and CDR2 SYDVKM come from the germline V gene. The CDR3 has 13 residues. The J segment lost 4 bases and the V segment lost 10 bases, leaving 8 bases of the junction unmatched. The DNA for the CDR3 is TGTGCCATCGGGCAGGGGGCGGGAGAGACCCAGTACTTC. As protein: CAIGQGAGETQYF.

V is TRBV28 and J is TRBJ1-5; maybe TRBD1 (5 bases). The CDR3 is made up of 15 amino acids. Trimming took off 6 bases at V and 4 bases at J, with 16 bases between the two ends. The germline gives CDR1 MDHEN, CDR2 SYDVKM. CDR3 residues: CASRNGGKRNQPQHF. CDR3 coding DNA: TGTGCCAGCAGAAACGGGGGGAAAAGGAATCAGCCCCAGCATTTT.

In this sample, this clone turned up once. The chain has TRBV7-3 and TRBJ1-1; D gene ambiguous. Between the trimmed V and J ends, which lost 5 bases and 0 bases, there was a span of 13 bases. Germline loops: CDR1 SGHTA, CDR2 FQGTGA. This CDR3 spans 15 amino acids. The CDR3 protein is CASSLEAGMNTEAFF. DNA of the CDR3: TGTGCCAGCAGCCTAGAAGCGGGGATGAACACTGAAGCTTTCTTT.

The V gene is TRBV28, the J gene TRBJ2-7; TRBD2 matches 7 bases. The germline V gene has CDR1 MDHEN and CDR2 SYDVKM. The junction had 3 bases not matched to a gene; V was cut back by 9 bases and J by 1 base. The CDR3 runs 12 residues. CDR3 DNA sequence: TGTGCCAGTGCTAGCGGTTCCTACGAGCAGTACTTC. Protein: CASASGSYEQYF.

The chain uses TRBV4-2 and TRBJ2-5; the match to TRBD2 covers 11 bases. TRBJ2-7 matches the DNA end more closely, so the J call is doubtful. This CDR3 contains 19 residues. CDR1 is LGHNA and CDR2 is YNFKEQ in the germline V gene. CDR3 DNA sequence: TGTGCCAGCAGCCAAGATGTTTTTAGGGGACTAGCGGAAATCTACGAGCAGTACTTC. It codes for CASSQDVFRGLAEIYEQYF.

This chain links TRBV12-5 with TRBJ2-2; D is undetermined. Germline V gene data show CDR1 as LGHNT and CDR2 as FRNRAP. This CDR3 is 14 amino acids long. The V and J ends lost 6 bases and 0 bases respectively, with 8 bases between them. CDR3 sequence: CASGPDTNTGELFF. The CDR3 DNA reads as TGTGCTAGTGGCCCTGACACGAACACCGGGGAGCTGTTTTTT.

The V and J genes are TRBV28 and TRBJ2-1, with 11 nucleotides matching TRBD2. The CDR3 totals 13 residues. CDR1 is MDHEN and CDR2 is SYDVKM in the germline V gene. V lost 5 bases and J lost 8; bases outside the gene matches: 2. The CDR3 DNA follows: TGTGCCAGCAGTGTTAGCGGGAGGGATGAGCAGTTCTTC. The encoded protein is CASSVSGRDEQFF.

The chain carries TRBV18 and TRBJ2-7; tentative D call: TRBD2 (5 bases). V lost 3 bases and J 0 bases, leaving 12 bases between the germline ends. CDR1 is KGHSH and CDR2 is LQKENI in the germline V gene. The CDR3 covers 15 residues. The CDR3 is CASSPVRGFSYEQYF. The CDR3 nucleotides read TGTGCCAGCTCACCTGTACGAGGGTTCTCCTACGAGCAGTACTTC. The full variable domain, rest sourced from reference TRBV18 and TRBJ2-7, is NAGVMQNPRHLVRRRGQEARLRCSPMKGHSHVYWYRQLPEEGLKFMVYLQKENIIDESGMPKERFSAEFPKEGPSILRIQQVVRGDSAAYFCASSPVRGFSYEQYFGPGTRLTVT.

This chain links TRBV19 with TRBJ1-2, with 7 bases fitting TRBD1. This CDR3 comprises 15 residues. V was clipped by 5 bases and J by 3 bases; unmatched bases: 9. From germline, CDR1 is LNHDA and CDR2 SQIVND (reference sequence). CDR3 in amino acids: CASSAQGQPYYGYTF. The CDR3, as DNA: TGTGCCAGTAGTGCCCAGGGACAGCCTTACTATGGCTACACCTTC.

V and J are TRBV5-1 and TRBJ2-2, with a weak D call TRBD2 (6 bases). The ends were cut back, 5 bases at V and 2 bases at J, with 13 bases in the middle. The CDR3 loop spans 15 amino acids. The V gene's germline CDR1 is SGHRS and CDR2 YFSETQ. CDR3 nucleotides: TGCGCCAGCAGACTAACGGGAGAAAACACCGGGGAGCTGTTTTTT. It is translated as CASRLTGENTGELFF.

The genes are TRBV7-2 and TRBJ1-6; TRBD1 matches at 8 bases. With 4 bases clipped from V and 5 bases from J, the junction kept 4 bases outside the gene matches. Germline V gene sequence: CDR1 SGHTA, CDR2 FQGNSA. This CDR3 is 15 amino acids long. Here the CDR3 reads CASSSWTGNNSPLHF. CDR3 DNA: TGTGCCAGCAGCTCCTGGACAGGGAATAATTCACCCCTCCACTTT.

The CDR3 nucleotides read TGTGCCAGCAGCTCCCTCGGAGCGGGACCAAAAGAGACCCAGTACTTC. Encoded protein: CASSSLGAGPKETQYF. V and J are TRBV5-4 and TRBJ2-5; TRBD2 matches at 7 bases. The germline V gene encodes CDR1 SGHNT and CDR2 YYREEE (reference sequence). Unmatched junction bases numbered 11, after V lost 3 bases and J lost 3 bases. The CDR3 totals 16 residues.

The CDR3 region is CASSVGGPSTDTQYF. For the CDR3, the DNA is TGTGCCAGCAGCGTTGGAGGACCTAGCACAGATACGCAGTATTTT. V and J are TRBV9 and TRBJ2-3; a weak D match, TRBD2 (5 bases). V lost 2 bases to trimming and J lost 0 bases, with 10 bases between them. The germline CDR1 and CDR2 sequences are SGDLS and YYNGEE. The CDR3 covers 15 residues.

The chain combines TRBV27 with TRBJ1-6; TRBD1 aligns across 7 bases. This CDR3 has 14 residues. The trim removed 6 bases at V and 7 bases at J, leaving 6 bases unmatched. Germline values: CDR1 MNHEY, CDR2 SMNVEV (reference sequence). The CDR3: CASSLTGNNSPLHF. CDR3 DNA sequence: TGTGCCAGCAGCCTGACAGGGAACAATTCACCCCTCCACTTT.

The chain uses TRBV6-1 and TRBJ1-1; D gene unclear. CDR1 and CDR2 from the germline V gene are MNHNS and SASEGT. V was trimmed by 6 bases and J by 11 bases, leaving 22 bases between them. This CDR3 has 14 residues. CDR3 sequence: CASSAYREGLVAFF. The CDR3 DNA follows: TGTGCCAGCAGCGCCTACCGGGAGGGCTTAGTGGCTTTCTTT.

The V and J genes are TRBV29-1 and TRBJ1-1; possible D gene TRBD1, 6 bases. CDR1 SQVTM and CDR2 ANQGSEA come from the germline V gene. The CDR3 sequence is 13 residues long. V was shortened by 4 bases and J by 3 bases, with 12 bases between the two germline ends. CDR3 in amino acids: CSVVTGGYTEAFF. CDR3 nucleotides: TGCAGCGTTGTGACAGGCGGTTACACTGAAGCTTTCTTT.

This clone was counted a single time. The chain carries TRBV7-9 and TRBJ2-3, with 14 bases matching TRBD2. Germline CDR1 is SEHNR and CDR2 is FQNEAQ (reference sequence). Unmatched junction bases numbered 13, after V lost 5 bases and J lost 3 bases. The CDR3 sequence is 19 residues long. The CDR3 loop reads CASSRLTGTSGRGTDTQYF. CDR3 in DNA: TGTGCCAGCAGCCGACTAACCGGGACTAGCGGGAGAGGTACAGATACGCAGTATTTT. The entire variable domain, with the rest obtained from reference TRBV7-9 and TRBJ2-3, is as follows: DTGVSQNPRHKITKRGQNVTFRCDPISEHNRLYWYRQTLGQGPEFLTYFQNEAQLEKSRLLSDRFSAERPKGSFSTLEIQRTEQGDSAMYLCASSRLTGTSGRGTDTQYFGPGTRLTVL.